The 11 T cell receptor beta chains listed next were all sequenced from one sample in a study of T cells in Graves' hyperthyroidism and ophthalmopathy. Using RNA transcripts as the source, TCR beta CDR3 regions were amplified. HTBI primers were employed in a first-round RT-PCR of the TCR CDR3. TCRdb used MiXCR to reprocess the multiplex PCR reads, holding one entry per CDR3 protein. The sample carries hundreds of thousands of distinct CDR3 sequences, roughly 15% recorded once. Sequencing input: blood. The receptors shown here come from a middle-aged woman with Graves' hyperthyroidism.

This clonotype was detected ten times or more. The CDR3 DNA is TGTGCCAGCACCCAGACCGGGACAGGGGGCGCGGGCTACACCTTC. This encodes CASTQTGTGGAGYTF. The rearrangement joins TRBV28 to TRBJ1-2; 12 bases are a match to TRBD1. The CDR3 runs to 15 residues. Per germline, CDR1 MDHEN and CDR2 SYDVKM. With V trimmed by 7 bases and J by 8 bases, 11 bases remained unmatched.

In its sample, this clonotype was seen many times. J is TRBJ2-5 and V is TRBV2, with D uncertain. The CDR3 is 14 amino acids. Germline assignment: CDR1 SNHLY and CDR2 FYNNEI. V lost 2 bases and J lost 3, with 10 bases in between. CDR3 nucleotides: TGTGCCAGCAGTGAAATCGGATACGAAGAGACCCAGTACTTC. This translates into CASSEIGYEETQYF.

This clonotype was detected many times. The CDR3 region is CASSSRWGNTGELFF. Written as DNA, the CDR3 is TGTGCCAGCAGCTCGAGATGGGGGAACACCGGGGAGCTGTTTTTT. The gene calls are TRBV7-9 and TRBJ2-2; no definite D call. The germline V and J ends were trimmed by 4 bases and 1 base, with 10 bases remaining between them. This CDR3 spans 15 amino acids. Germline lookup yields CDR1 SEHNR and CDR2 FQNEAQ (reference sequence).

This clonotype has more than one count but fewer than ten. The CDR3 region is CASSEALQRLAGGPGDTQYF. Here the CDR3 DNA reads TGTGCCAGCAGTGAAGCGCTTCAACGACTAGCGGGAGGGCCGGGAGATACGCAGTATTTT. The chain joins TRBV2 to TRBJ2-3; 14 positions match TRBD2. CDR1 and CDR2 from the germline V gene are SNHLY and FYNNEI. V lost 0 bases, J lost 5 bases, and 13 bases stayed unmatched. The CDR3 runs to 20 residues.

In its sample, this clonotype was seen many times. This sequence joins TRBV29-1 and TRBJ1-2; 10 positions match TRBD1. Germline trimming cut 0 bases from V and 4 bases from J; bases unmatched to any gene: 2. Germline V CDR1 and CDR2: SQVTM, ANQGSEA. CDR3 length: 14 residues. CDR3 DNA sequence: TGCAGCGTTGAAGATGGGGACAGGGGCTATGGCTACACCTTC. As protein: CSVEDGDRGYGYTF.

This clonotype occurred many times. The chain has TRBV7-9 and TRBJ2-3; TRBD1 agrees at 10 bases. The V and J ends lost 1 base and 6 bases, in that order; junction bases with no gene match: 10. Germline V gives CDR1 SEHNR, CDR2 FQNEAQ (reference sequence). The CDR3 spans 17 residues. CDR3 sequence (DNA): TGTGCCAGCAGCTTAGGGACAGGGGGTGGTGGCATTGATACGCAGTATTTT. This gives the protein CASSLGTGGGGIDTQYF.

This clonotype was observed many times. The rearrangement joins TRBV12-3 or TRBV12-4 to TRBJ1-2; weak D call: TRBD1 (5 bases). The CDR3 consists of 14 residues. The V gene lost 6 bases and the J gene lost 4 bases, with 15 bases spanning the gap. The CDR3 spells CASSRHDRLYGYTF. The CDR3 DNA reads TGTGCCAGCAGCCGACATGACAGACTCTATGGCTACACCTTC.

This clonotype has ten or more counts. The CDR3 sequence is CASSQDRGQGAQNTIYF. In nucleotides, the CDR3 is TGTGCCAGCAGCCAAGATCGGGGACAGGGGGCCCAAAACACCATATATTTT. The chain has TRBV3-1 and TRBJ1-3, with TRBD1 identical over 12 bases. After removal of 0 bases from V and 6 bases from J, the junction contained 6 bases not matched to a gene. The CDR3 is 17 amino acids. Germline lookup yields CDR1 LGHDT and CDR2 YNNKEL (reference sequence).

The chain carries TRBV12-3 or TRBV12-4 and TRBJ2-2, with 13 bases that match TRBD2. The V gene end was trimmed by 7 bases and the J gene end by 5 bases; junction bases not matched to a gene: 4. CDR3 length: 15 residues. CDR3 DNA sequence: TGTGCCAGCACTCCGGGACTAGCGGGAACCGGGGAGCTGTTTTTT. The encoded protein is CASTPGLAGTGELFF.

A remark on this clonotype: This may be a read error: a much more frequent sequence differs by one nucleotide. V is TRBV6-1 and J is TRBJ2-1, with D perhaps TRBD2 (6 bases). From germline, CDR1 is MNHNS and CDR2 SASEGT. There are 16 residues in the CDR3. The CDR3 DNA sequence: TGTGCCAGCAGTGAAGCGCTGATGGGGGGATACAATGGGCAGTTCTTC. Translating gives CASSEALMGGYNGQFF.

The sample holds many counts of this clonotype. The chain uses TRBV3-1 and TRBJ2-7, with 8 bases matching TRBD2. The V and J ends lost 5 bases and 2 bases, in that order; junction bases with no gene match: 8. CDR3 length: 15 amino acids. Germline lookup yields CDR1 LGHDT and CDR2 YNNKEL (reference sequence). The CDR3 nucleotides read TGTGCCAGCAGCGGAAGCGGGAGACAAACCTACGAGCAGTACTTC. It specifies CASSGSGRQTYEQYF.